This T cell receptor beta chain appears in the sequencing data of a study of cytomegalovirus exposure and HLA in healthy donors. Broader study findings: Testing in vitro showed three CMV-associated chains specific for CMV antigens.

13 Jbeta primers and 60 Vbeta primers were used for the PCR. Sequenced by immunoSEQ multiplex PCR; TCRdb stores in-frame clones only, minus some. There are 150,000 to 200,000 clones in the sample; around 79% occur only once, and around 0.89% lies in the top ten. On this clone itself: Its antigen is undetermined.

Germline CDR1 is MGHRA and CDR2 is YSYEKL. CDR3 length equals 17 residues. V lost 0 bases and J lost 0; bases outside the gene matches: 7. The V call is TRBV4-1, the J call TRBJ1-2; 7 bases align to TRBD1. Sequenced sample: PBMCs. This TCR derives from a woman aged 45-65 years in good health and CMV-seropositive. The CDR3, as DNA: TGCGCCAGCAGCCAAGACCCGGGACAGTCATCTAACTATGGCTACACCTTC. This sequence encodes CASSQDPGQSSNYGYTF.